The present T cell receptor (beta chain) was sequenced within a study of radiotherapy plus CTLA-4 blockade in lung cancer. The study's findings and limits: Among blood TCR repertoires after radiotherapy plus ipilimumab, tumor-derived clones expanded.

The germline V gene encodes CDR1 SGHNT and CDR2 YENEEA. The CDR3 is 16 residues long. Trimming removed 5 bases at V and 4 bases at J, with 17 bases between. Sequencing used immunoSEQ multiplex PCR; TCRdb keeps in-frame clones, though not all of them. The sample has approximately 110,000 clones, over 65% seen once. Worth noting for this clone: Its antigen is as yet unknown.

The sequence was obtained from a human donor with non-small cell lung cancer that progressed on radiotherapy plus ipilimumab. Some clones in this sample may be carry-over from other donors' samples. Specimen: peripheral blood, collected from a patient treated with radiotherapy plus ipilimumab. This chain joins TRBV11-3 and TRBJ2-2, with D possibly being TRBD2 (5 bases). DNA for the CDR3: TGTGCCAGCAGCGAAACTAGTGGCTACCTCACCGGGGAGCTGTTTTTT. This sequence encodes CASSETSGYLTGELFF.